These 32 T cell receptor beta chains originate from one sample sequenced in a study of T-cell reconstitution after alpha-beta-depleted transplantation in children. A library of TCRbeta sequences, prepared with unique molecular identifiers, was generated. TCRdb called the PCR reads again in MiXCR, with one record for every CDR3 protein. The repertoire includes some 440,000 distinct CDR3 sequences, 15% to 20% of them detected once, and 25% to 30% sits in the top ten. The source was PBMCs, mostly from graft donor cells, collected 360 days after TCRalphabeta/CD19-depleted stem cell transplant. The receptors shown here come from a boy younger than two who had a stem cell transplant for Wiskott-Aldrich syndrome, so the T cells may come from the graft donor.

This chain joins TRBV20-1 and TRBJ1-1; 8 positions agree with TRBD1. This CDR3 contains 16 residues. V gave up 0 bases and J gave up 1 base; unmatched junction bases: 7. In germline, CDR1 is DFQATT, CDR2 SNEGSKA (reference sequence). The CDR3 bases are TGCAGTGCTAGAGATGGGGCAGGGGGCCGGAACACTGAAGCTTTCTTT. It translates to CSARDGAGGRNTEAFF.

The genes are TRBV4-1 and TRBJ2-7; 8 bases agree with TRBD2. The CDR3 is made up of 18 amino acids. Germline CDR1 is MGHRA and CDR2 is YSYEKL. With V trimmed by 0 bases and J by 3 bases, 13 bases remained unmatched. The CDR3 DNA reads TGCGCCAGCAGCCAAGATTGGTCTAGCGGGCGGCTGCTCTACGAGCAGTACTTC. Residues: CASSQDWSSGRLLYEQYF.

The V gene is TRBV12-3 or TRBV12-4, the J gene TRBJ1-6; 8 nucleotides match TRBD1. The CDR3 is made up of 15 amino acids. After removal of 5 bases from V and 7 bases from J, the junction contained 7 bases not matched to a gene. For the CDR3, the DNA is TGTGCCAGCAGTCTCCGGGACAGGAGGAATTCACCCCTCCACTTT. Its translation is CASSLRDRRNSPLHF.

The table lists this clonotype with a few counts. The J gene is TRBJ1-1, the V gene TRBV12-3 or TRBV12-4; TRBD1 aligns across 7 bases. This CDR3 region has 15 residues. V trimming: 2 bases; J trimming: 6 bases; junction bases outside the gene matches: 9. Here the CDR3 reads CASSLIGGGMAEAFF. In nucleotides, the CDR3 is TGTGCCAGCAGTTTAATCGGAGGGGGCATGGCTGAAGCTTTCTTT.

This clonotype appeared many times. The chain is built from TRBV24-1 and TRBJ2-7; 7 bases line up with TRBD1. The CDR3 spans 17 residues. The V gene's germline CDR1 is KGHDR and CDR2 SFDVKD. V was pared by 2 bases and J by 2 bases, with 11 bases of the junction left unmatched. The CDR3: CATSDSRDSETPYEQYF. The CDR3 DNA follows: TGTGCCACCAGTGATTCCCGGGACAGCGAAACCCCCTACGAGCAGTACTTC.

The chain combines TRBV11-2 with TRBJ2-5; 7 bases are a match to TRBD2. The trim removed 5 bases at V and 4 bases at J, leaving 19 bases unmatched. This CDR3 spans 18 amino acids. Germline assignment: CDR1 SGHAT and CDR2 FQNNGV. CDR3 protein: CASSQHSRLASLAETQYF. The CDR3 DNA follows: TGTGCCAGCAGCCAACATTCCCGACTAGCTTCCCTTGCAGAGACCCAGTACTTC.

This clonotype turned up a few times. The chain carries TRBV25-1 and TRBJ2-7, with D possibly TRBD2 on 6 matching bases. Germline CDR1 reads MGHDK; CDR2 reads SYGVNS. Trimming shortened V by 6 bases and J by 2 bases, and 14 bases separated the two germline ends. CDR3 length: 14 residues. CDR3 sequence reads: CASSGGTGPYEQYF. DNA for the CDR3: TGTGCCAGCAGCGGCGGGACTGGCCCCTACGAGCAGTACTTC.

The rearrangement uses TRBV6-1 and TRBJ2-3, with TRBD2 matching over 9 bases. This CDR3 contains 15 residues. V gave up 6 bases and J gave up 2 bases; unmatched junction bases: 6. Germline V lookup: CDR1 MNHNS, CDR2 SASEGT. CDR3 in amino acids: CASRPSGATTDTQYF. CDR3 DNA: TGTGCCAGCAGACCTAGCGGGGCTACCACAGATACGCAGTATTTT.

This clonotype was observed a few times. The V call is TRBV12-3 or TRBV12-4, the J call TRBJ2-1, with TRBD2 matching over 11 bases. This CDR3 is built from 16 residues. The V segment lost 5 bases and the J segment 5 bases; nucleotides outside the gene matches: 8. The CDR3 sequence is CASSPSGTSGNNEQFF. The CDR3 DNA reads TGTGCCAGCAGTCCCTCCGGGACTAGCGGAAACAATGAGCAGTTCTTC.

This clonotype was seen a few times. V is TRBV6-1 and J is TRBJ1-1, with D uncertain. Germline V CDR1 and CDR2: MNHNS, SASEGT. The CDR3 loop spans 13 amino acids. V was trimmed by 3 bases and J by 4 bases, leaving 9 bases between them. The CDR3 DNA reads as TGTGCCAGCAGTGACGCCCCGGGCACTGAAGCTTTCTTT. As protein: CASSDAPGTEAFF.

CDR3 residues: CAWSAVDEQYF. CDR3 sequence (DNA): TGTGCCTGGAGTGCTGTCGACGAGCAGTACTTC. The genes are TRBV30 and TRBJ2-7; D gene ambiguous. Between the trimmed V and J ends, which lost 1 base and 5 bases, there was a span of 6 bases. The CDR3 has 11 residues. The V gene's germline CDR1 is GTSNPN and CDR2 SVGIG (reference sequence).

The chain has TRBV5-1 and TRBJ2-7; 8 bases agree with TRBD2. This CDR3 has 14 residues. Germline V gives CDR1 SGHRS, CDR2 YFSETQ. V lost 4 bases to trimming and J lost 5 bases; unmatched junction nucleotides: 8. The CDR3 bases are TGCGCCAGCAGCCTTAGCGGGATTGGAAACGAGCAGTACTTC. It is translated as CASSLSGIGNEQYF.

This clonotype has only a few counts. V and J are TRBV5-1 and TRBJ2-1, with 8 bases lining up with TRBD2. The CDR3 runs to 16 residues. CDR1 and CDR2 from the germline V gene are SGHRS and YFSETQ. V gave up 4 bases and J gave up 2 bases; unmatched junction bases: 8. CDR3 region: CASSPVSGVPYNEQFF. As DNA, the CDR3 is TGCGCCAGCAGCCCGGTTAGCGGGGTTCCCTACAATGAGCAGTTCTTC.

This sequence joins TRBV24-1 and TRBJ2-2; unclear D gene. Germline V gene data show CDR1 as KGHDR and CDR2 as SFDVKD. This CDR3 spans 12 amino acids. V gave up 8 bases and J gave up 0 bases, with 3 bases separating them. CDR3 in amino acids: CATTSNTGELFF. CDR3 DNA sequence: TGTGCCACCACTTCGAACACCGGGGAGCTGTTTTTT.

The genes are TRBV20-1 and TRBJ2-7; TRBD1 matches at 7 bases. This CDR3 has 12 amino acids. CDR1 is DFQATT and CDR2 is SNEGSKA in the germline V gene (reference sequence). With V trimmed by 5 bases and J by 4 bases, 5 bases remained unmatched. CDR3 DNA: TGCAGTGCTTTCCCGGACAGGTACGAGCAGTACTTC. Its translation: CSAFPDRYEQYF.

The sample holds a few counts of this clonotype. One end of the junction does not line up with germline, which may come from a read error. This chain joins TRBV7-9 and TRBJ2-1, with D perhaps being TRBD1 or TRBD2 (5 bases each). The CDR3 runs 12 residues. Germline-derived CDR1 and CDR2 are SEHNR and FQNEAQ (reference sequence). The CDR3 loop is CASSPLGLGTIF. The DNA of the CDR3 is TGTGCCAGCAGCCCACTCGGTCTGGGGACCATATTC.

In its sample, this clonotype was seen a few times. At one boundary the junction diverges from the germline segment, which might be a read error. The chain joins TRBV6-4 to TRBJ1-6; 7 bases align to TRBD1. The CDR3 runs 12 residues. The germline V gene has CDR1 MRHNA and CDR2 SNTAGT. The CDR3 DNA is TGCGCCGGGGACAGAAGAAATTCACCCCTCCACTTT. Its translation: CAGDRRNSPLHF.

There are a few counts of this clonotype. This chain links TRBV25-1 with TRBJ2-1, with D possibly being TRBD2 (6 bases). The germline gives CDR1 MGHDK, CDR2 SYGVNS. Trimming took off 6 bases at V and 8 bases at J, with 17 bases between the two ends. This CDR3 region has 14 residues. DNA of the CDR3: TGTGCCAGCAGCTTAGCTGGGGGGTTCCATGAGCAGTTCTTC. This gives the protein CASSLAGGFHEQFF.

Here the CDR3 DNA reads TGCAGCGCCGTTGGGGGGGGAAATCAGCCCCAGCATTTT. Translated: CSAVGGGNQPQHF. V usage is TRBV29-1 and J usage is TRBJ1-5, with TRBD1 as a possible D gene (5 bases). The CDR3 extends over 13 amino acids. Trimming cost V 7 bases and J 4 bases, with 14 bases left between them. The germline gives CDR1 SQVTM, CDR2 ANQGSEA.

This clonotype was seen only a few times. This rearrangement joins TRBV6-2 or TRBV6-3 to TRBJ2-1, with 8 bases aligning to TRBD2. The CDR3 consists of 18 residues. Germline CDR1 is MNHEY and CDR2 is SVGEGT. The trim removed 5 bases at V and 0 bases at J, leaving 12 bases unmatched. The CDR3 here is CASSPRGAGGNSYNEQFF. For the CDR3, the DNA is TGTGCCAGCAGTCCACGGGGCGCGGGAGGAAACTCCTACAATGAGCAGTTCTTC.

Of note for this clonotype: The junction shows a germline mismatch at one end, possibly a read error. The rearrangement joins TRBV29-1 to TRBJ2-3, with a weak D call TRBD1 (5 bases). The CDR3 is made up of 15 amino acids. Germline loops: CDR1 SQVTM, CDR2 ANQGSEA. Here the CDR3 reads CSVSAGHLSTGTQYF. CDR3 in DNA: TGCAGCGTCTCAGCTGGACACCTTAGCACAGGTACGCAGTATTTT.

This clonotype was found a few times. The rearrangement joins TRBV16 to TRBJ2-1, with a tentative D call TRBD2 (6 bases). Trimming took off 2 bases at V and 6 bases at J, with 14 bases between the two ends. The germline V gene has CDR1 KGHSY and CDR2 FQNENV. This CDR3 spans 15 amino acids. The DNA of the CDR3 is TGTGCCAGCAGCCAAATGGGGGGATCCGTCAATGAGCAGTTCTTC. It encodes CASSQMGGSVNEQFF. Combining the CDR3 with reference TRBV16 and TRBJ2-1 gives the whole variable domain GEEVAQTPKHLVRGEGQKAKLYCAPIKGHSYVFWYQQVLKNEFKFLISFQNENVFDETGMPKERFSAKCLPNSPCSLEIQATKLEDSAVYFCASSQMGGSVNEQFFGPGTRLTVL.

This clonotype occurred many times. This CDR3 reads CASSLLAGGTYNEQFF. The CDR3 bases are TGCGCCAGCAGCTTATTAGCGGGAGGCACCTACAATGAGCAGTTCTTC. The genes are TRBV5-1 and TRBJ2-1, with 10 bases identical to TRBD2. V lost 2 bases and J lost 2; bases outside the gene matches: 4. This CDR3 has 16 amino acids. Germline loops: CDR1 SGHRS, CDR2 YFSETQ.

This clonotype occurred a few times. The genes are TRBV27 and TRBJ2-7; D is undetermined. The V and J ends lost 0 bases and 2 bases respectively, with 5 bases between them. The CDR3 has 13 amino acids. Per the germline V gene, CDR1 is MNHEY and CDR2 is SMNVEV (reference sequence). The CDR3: CASSLSSAYEQYF. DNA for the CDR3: TGTGCCAGCAGTTTATCAAGCGCCTACGAGCAGTACTTC.

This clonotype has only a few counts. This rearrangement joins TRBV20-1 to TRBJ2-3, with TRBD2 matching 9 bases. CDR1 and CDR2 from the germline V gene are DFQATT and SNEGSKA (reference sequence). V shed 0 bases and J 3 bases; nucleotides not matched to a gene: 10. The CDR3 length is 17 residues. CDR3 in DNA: TGCAGTGCTAGAGATCGGGGCGGGGGGGCATGGACAGATACGCAGTATTTT. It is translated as CSARDRGGGAWTDTQYF.

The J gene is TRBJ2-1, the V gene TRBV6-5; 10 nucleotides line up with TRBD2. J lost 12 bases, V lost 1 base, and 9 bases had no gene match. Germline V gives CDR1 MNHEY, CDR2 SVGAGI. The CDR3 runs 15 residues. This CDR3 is CASSYWTSGPEGQFF. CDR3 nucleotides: TGTGCCAGCAGTTACTGGACTAGCGGCCCGGAGGGGCAGTTCTTC.

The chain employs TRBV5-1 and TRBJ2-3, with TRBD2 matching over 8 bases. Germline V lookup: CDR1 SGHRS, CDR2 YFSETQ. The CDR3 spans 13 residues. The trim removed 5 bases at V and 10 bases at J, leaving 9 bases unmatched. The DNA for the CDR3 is TGCGCCAGCAGGAGGGACCCGGGACTAGCGCAGTATTTT. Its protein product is CASRRDPGLAQYF.

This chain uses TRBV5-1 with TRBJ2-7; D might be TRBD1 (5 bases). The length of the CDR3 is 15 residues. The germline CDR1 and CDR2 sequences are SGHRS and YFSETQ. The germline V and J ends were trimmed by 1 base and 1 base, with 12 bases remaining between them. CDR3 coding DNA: TGCGCCAGCAGCTTGCGAACGGACATGTCCTACGAGCAGTACTTC. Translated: CASSLRTDMSYEQYF.

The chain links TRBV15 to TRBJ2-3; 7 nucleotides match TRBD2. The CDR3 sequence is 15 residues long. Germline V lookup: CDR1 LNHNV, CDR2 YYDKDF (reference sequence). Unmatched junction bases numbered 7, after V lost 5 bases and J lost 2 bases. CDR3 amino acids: CATSPSGTNTDTQYF. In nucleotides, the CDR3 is TGTGCCACCAGCCCTTCCGGGACTAACACAGATACGCAGTATTTT.

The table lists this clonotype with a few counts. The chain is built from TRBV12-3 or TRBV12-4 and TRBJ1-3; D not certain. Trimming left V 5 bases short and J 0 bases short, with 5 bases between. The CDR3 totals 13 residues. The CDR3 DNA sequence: TGTGCCAGCAGTCAAAGCTCTGGAAACACCATATATTTT. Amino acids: CASSQSSGNTIYF.

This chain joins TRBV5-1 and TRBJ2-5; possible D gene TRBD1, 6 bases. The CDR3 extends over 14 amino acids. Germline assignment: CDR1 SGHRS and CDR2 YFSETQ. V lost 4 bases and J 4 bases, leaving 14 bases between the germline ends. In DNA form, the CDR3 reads TGCGCCAGCAGCGTATACAGGGCCGGAGAGACCCAGTACTTC. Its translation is CASSVYRAGETQYF.

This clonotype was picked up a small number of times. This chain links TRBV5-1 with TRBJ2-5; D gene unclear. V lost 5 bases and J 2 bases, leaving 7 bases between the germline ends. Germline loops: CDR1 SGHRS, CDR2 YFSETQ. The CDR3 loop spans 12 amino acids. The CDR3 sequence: CASRYGQETQYF. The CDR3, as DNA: TGCGCCAGCAGGTACGGTCAAGAGACCCAGTACTTC.